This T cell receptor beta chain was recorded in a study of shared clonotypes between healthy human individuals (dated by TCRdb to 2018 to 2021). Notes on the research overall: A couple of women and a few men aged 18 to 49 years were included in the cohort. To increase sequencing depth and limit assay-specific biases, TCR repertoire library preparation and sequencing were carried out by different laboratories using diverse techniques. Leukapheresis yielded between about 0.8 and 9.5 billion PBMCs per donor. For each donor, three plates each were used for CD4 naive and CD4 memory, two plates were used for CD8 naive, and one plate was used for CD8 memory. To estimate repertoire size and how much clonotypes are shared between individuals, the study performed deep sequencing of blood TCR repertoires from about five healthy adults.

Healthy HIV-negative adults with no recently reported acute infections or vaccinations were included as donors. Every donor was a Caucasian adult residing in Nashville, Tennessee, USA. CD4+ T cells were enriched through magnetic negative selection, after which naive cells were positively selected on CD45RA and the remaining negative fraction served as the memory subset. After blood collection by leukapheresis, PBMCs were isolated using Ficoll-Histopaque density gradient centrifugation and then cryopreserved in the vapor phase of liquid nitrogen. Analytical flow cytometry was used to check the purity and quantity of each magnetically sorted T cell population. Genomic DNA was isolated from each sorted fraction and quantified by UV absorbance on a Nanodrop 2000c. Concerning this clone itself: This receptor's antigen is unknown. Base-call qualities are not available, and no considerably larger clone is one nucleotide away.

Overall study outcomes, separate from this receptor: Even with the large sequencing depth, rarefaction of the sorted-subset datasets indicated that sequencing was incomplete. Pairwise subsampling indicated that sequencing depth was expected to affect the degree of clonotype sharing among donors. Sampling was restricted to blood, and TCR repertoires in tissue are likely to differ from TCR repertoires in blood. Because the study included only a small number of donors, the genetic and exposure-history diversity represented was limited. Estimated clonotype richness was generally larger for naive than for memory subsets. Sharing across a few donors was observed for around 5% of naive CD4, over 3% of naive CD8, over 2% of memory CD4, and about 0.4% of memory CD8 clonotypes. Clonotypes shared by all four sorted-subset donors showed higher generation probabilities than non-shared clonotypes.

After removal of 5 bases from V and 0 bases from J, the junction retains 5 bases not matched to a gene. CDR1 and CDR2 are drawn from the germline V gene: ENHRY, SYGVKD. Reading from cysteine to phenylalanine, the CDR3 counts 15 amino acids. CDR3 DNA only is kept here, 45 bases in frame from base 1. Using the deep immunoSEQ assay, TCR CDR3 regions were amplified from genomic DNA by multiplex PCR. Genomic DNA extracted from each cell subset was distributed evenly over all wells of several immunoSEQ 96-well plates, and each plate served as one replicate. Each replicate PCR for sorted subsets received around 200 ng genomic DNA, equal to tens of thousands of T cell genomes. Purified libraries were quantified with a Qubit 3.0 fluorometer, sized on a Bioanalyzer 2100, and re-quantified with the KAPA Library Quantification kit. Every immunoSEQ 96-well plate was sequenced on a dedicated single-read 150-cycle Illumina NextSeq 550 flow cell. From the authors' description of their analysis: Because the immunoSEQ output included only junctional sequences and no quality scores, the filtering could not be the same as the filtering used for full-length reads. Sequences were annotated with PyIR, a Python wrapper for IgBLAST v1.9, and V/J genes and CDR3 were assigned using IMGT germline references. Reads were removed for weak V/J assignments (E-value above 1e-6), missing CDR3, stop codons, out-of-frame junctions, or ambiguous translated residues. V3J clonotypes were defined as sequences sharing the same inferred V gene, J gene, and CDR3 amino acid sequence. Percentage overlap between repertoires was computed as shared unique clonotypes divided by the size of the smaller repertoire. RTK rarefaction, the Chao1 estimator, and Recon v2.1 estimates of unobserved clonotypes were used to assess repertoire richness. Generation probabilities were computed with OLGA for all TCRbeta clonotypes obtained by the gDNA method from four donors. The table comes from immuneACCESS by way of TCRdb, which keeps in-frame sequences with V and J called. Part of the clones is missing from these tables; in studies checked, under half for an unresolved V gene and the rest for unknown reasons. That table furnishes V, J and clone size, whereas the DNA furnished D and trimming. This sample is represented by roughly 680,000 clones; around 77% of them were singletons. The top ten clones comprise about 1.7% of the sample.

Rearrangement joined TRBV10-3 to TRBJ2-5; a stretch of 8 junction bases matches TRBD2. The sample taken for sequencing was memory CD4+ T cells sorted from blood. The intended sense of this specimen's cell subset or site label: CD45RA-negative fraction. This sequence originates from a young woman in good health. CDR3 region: CAISRASGHQETQYF. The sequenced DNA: TGTGCCATCAGTCGGGCTAGCGGGCACCAAGAGACCCAGTACTTC.